This entry is about one T cell receptor (beta chain). These data come from a study of PD-1 blockade in mismatch repair-deficient tumors. Here immunoSEQ multiplex PCR was the method, and the copy in TCRdb shows in-frame clones only, minus some. The table includes 100,000 to 150,000 clones, 70% to 90% detected once. The V gene end was trimmed by 4 bases and the J gene end by 9 bases; junction bases not matched to a gene: 13. The CDR3 consists of 16 residues. Germline V gene sequence: CDR1 SGHTS, CDR2 YDEGEE. The sequenced sample was peripheral blood, obtained 44 weeks after starting pembrolizumab. The chain has TRBV5-8 and TRBJ2-1; TRBD2 matches at 10 bases. This TCR was sampled from an adult with mismatch repair-deficient cancer. In nucleotides, the CDR3 is TGTGCCAGCAGCACTTGGACTAGCGGCCTGACGGGTGAGCAGTTCTTC. This encodes CASSTWTSGLTGEQFF. The full variable domain, rest sourced from reference TRBV5-8 and TRBJ2-1, is EAGVTQSPTHLIKTRGQQATLRCSPISGHTSVYWYQQALGLGLQFLLWYDEGEERNRGNFPPRFSGRQFPNYSSELNVNALELEDSALYLCASSTWTSGLTGEQFFGPGTRLTVL.